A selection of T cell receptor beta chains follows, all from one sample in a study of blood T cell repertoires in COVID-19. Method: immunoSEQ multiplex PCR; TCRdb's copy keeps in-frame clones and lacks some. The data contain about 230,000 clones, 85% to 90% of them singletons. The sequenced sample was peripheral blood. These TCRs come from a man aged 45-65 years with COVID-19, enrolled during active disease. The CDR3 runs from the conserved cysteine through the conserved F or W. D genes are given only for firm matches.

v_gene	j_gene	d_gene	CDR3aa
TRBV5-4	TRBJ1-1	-	CASSLGQGGGTEAFF
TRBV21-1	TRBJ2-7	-	CASSSTYGTSGTEGNEQYF
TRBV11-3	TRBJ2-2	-	CASSPTVAGELFF
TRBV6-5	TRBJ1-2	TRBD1	CASTPGGINYGYTF
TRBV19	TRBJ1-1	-	CASSMMRARAFF
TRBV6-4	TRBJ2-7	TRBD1	CASSDSNRGRSYEQYF
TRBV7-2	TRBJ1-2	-	CASSPGQQKLYGYTF
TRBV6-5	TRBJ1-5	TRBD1	CASITGGENQPQHF
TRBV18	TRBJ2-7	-	CASSPDRSTYEQYF
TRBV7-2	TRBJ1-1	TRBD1	CASSRDRGNTEAFF
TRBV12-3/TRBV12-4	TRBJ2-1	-	CASSLEVPSGQFF
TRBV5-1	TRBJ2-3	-	CASSLATGPTDTQYF
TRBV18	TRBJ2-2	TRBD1	CASSRGQANTGELFF
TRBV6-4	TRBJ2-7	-	CASSDSPRVGESYEQYF
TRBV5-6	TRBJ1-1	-	CASSLQGMNTEAFF
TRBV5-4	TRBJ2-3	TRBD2	CASSFGTSGRWGLSTDTQYF
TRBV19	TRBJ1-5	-	CASSIDRVGQPQHF
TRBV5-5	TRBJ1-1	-	CASSLLTVRNTEAFF
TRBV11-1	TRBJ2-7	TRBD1	CASSSRTGGINEQYF
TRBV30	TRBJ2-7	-	CAWSVQGEREQYF
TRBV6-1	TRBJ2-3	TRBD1	CASRTRGQGAVTQYF
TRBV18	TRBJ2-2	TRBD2	CASSPVAGDHANTGELFF
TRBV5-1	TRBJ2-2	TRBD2	CASSPLAGGITGELFF
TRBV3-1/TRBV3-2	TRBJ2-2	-	CASSQVGGTGELFF
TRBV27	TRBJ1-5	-	CASSLGGSTRNQPQHF
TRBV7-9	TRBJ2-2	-	CASSRLRLQNTGELFF
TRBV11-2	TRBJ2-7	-	CASSWRGVLAYEQYF
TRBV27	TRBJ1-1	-	CASSLGETGSTEAFF
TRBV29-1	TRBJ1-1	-	CSVVRVEGTEAFF
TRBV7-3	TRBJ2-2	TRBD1	CASSKAPGGHGELFF
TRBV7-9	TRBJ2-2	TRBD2	CASSLWPSGRAGELFF
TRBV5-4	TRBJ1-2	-	CASSLGQNYGYTF
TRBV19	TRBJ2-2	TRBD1	CASSIDTLTGLITGELFF
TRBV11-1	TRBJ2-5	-	CASRDTRTETQYF
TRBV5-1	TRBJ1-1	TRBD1	CASSYRTGGTEAFF
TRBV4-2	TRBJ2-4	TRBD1	CASSQEGRTGGTHQYF
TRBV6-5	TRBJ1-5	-	CASSYPRGPQHF
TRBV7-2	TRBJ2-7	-	CASSPARAGAYEQYF
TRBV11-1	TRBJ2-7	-	CASLGGPGGGSYEQYF
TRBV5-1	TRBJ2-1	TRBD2	CASSWGLAGGPREQFF
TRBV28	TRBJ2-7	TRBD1	CASSSAVAGGFYEQYF
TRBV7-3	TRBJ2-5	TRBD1	CASSRGTGQETQYF
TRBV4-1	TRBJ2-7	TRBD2	CASSQEVAGGPSRRYF
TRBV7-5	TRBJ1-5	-	CVRSFPLRDQPQHF
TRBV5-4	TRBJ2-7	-	CASSLYGERINEQYF
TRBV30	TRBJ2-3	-	CAWSVGGEGGDTQYF
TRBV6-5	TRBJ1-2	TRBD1	CASSYGTGVGYTF
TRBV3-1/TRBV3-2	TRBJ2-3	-	CASSQEGVREGTQYF
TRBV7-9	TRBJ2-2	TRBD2	CASSFPGGTGELFF
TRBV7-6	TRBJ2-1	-	CASSTTSRNEQFF
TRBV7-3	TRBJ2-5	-	CASSLVLSETQYF
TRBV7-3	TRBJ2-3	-	CASSTDRSPPDTQYF
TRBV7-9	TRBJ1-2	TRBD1	CASSSDRGHGYTF
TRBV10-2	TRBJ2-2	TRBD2	CASSEGLAATGELFF